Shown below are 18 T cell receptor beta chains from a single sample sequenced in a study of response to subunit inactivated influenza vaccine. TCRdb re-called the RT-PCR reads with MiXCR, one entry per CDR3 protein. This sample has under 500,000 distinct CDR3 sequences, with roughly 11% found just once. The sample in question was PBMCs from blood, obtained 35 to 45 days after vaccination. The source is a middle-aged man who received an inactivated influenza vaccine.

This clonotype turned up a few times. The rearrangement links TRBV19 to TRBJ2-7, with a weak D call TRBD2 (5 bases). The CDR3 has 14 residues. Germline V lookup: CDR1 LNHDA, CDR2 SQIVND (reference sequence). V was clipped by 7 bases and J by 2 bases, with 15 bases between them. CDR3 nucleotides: TGTGCCAGTACCCCAGGCGGGTTTCCCTACGAGCAGTACTTC. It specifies CASTPGGFPYEQYF. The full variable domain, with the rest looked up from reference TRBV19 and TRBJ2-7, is DGGITQSPKYLFRKEGQNVTLSCEQNLNHDAMYWYRQDPGQGLRLIYYSQIVNDFQKGDIAEGYSVSREKKESFPLTVTSAQKNPTAFYLCASTPGGFPYEQYFGPGTRLTVT.

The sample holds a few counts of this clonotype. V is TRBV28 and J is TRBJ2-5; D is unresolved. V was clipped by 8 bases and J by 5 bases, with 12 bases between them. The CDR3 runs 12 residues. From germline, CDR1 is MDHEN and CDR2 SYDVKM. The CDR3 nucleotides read TGTGCCAGCGGTGGGTTTCGGGAGACCCAGTACTTC. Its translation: CASGGFRETQYF.

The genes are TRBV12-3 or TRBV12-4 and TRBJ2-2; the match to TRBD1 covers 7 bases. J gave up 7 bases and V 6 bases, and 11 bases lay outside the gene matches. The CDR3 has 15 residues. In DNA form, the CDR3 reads TGTGCCAGCAGCACAAGGGGGCGCGAAAACGGGGAGCTGTTTTTT. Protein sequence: CASSTRGRENGELFF.

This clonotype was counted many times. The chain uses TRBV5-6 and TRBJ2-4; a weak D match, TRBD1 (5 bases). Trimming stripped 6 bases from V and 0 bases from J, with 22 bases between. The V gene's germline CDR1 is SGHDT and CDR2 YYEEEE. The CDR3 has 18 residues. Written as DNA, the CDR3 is TGTGCCAGCAATCTTAGGAGACAGCCCTTATTAGCCAAAAACATTCAGTACTTC. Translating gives CASNLRRQPLLAKNIQYF. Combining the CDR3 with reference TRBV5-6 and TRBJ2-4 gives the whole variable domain DAGVTQSPTHLIKTRGQQVTLRCSPKSGHDTVSWYQQALGQGPQFIFQYYEEEERQRGNFPDRFSGHQFPNYSSELNVNALLLGDSALYLCASNLRRQPLLAKNIQYFGAGTRLSVL.

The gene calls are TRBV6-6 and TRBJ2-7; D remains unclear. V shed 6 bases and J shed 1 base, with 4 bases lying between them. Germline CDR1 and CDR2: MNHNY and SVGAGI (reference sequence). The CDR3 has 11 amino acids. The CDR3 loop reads CASRQSYEQYF. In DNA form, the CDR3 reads TGTGCCAGCAGACAGTCCTACGAGCAGTACTTC.

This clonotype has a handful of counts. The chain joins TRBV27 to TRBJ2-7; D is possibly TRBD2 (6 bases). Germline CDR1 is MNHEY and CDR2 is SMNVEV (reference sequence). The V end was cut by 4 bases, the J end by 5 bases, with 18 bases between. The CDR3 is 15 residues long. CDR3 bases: TGTGCCAGCAGTTGGGGACTTGCCGTGACCCACGAGCAGTACTTC. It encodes CASSWGLAVTHEQYF.

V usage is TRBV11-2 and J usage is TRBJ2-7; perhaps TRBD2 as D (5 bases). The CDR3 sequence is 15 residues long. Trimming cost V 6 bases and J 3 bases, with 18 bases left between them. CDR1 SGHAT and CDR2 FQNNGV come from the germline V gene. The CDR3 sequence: CASSPTPGKLYEQYF. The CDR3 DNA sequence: TGTGCCAGCAGTCCCACCCCGGGGAAGCTCTACGAGCAGTACTTC.

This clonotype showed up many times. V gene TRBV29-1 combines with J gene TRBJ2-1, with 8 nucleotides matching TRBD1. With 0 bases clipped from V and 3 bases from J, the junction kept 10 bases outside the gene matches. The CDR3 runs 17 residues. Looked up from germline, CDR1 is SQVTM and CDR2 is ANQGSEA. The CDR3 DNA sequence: TGCAGCGTTGAAGATTGGGTCTCAGGGGGCCTCTACAATGAGCAGTTCTTC. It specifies CSVEDWVSGGLYNEQFF.

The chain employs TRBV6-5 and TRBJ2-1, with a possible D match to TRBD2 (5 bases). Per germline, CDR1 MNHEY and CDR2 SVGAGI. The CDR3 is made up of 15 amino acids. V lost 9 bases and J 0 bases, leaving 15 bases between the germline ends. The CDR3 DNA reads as TGTGCCAGTAAGACCGGACTTGGCTCCTACAATGAGCAGTTCTTC. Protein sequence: CASKTGLGSYNEQFF.

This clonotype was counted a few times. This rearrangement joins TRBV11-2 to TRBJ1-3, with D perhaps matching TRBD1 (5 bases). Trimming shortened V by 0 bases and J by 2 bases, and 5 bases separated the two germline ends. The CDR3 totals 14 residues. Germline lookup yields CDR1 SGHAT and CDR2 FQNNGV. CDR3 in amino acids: CASSLDRAGNTIYF. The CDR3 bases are TGTGCCAGCAGCTTAGACAGGGCTGGAAACACCATATATTTT.

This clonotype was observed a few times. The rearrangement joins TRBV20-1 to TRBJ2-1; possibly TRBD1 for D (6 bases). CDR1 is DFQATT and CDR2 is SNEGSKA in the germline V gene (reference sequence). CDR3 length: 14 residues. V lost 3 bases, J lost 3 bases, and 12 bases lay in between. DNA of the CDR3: TGCAGTGCTAGGGACAGAAGAGTCTACAATGAGCAGTTCTTC. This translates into CSARDRRVYNEQFF.

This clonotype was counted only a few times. The CDR3 loop reads CASSAGAEETQYF. DNA for the CDR3: TGCGCCAGCAGTGCAGGGGCTGAAGAGACCCAGTACTTC. The chain combines TRBV5-1 with TRBJ2-5; a weak D match, TRBD1 (6 bases). CDR1 is SGHRS, CDR2 YFSETQ, per germline. Trimming cost V 5 bases and J 3 bases, with 11 bases left between them. CDR3 size: 13 residues.

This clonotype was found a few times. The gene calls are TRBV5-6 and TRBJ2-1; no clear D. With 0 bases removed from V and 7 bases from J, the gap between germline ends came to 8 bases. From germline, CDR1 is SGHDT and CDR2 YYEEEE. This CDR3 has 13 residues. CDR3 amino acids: CASSLAGRNEQFF. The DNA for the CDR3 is TGTGCCAGCAGCTTGGCGGGTAGAAATGAGCAGTTCTTC.

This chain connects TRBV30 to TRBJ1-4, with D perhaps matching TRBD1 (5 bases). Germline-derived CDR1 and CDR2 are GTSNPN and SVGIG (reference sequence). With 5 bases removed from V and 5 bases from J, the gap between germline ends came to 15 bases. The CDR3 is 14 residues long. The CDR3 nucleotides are TGTGCCTGGGGAAACAGGCCAGTCAATGAAAAACTGTTTTTT. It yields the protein CAWGNRPVNEKLFF.

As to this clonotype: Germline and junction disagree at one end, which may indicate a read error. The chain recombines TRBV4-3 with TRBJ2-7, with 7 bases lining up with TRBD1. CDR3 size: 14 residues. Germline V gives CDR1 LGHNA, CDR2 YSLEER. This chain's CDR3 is CAGSQLTGPYEQYF. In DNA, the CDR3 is TGCGCCGGCAGCCAATTGACAGGGCCGTACGAGCAGTACTTC.

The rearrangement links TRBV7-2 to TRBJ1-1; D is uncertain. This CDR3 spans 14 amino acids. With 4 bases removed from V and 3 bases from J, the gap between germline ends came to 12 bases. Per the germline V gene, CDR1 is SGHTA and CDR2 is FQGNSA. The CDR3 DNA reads TGTGCCAGCAGCTATTCGACATGGGACACTGAAGCTTTCTTT. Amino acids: CASSYSTWDTEAFF.

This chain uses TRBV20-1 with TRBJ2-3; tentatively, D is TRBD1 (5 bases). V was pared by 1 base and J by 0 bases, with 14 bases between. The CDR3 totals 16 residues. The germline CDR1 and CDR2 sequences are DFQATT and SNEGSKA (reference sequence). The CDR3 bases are TGCAGTGCTAGAGTCCCAGGGCACCCTAGCACAGATACGCAGTATTTT. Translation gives CSARVPGHPSTDTQYF.

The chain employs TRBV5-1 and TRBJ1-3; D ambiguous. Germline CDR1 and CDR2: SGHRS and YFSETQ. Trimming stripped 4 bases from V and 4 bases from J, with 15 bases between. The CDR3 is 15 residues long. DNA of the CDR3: TGCGCCAGCAGCCCCCGCGTGGCCGGGGGAAACACCATATATTTT. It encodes CASSPRVAGGNTIYF.